Below are 6 T cell receptor beta chains sequenced from a single sample in a study of T cell responses to AZD1222 COVID-19 vaccine. Profiling relied on immunoSEQ multiplex PCR, and the TCRdb table lists in-frame clones only, not all of them. The table shows 150,000 to 200,000 clones, with just over 90% occurring only once. The sequences come from peripheral blood, collected on day 0 of AZD1222 vaccination. All receptors derive from an adult in good health.

CDR3 amino acids: CASSVGQGALSTEAFF. The DNA for the CDR3 is TGTGCCAGCTCGGTAGGGCAGGGGGCTCTGAGCACTGAAGCTTTCTTT. The gene calls are TRBV18 and TRBJ1-1; 8 bases agree with TRBD1. V shed 6 bases, J shed 4 bases, and the junction held 13 bases outside the gene matches. This CDR3 is 16 amino acids long. Germline lookup yields CDR1 KGHSH and CDR2 LQKENI.

The chain uses TRBV6-5 and TRBJ2-1; weak D call: TRBD1 (6 bases). The V end lost 6 bases, the J end lost 2 bases, and 14 bases lay between the germline ends. This CDR3 is built from 15 residues. Germline CDR1 is MNHEY and CDR2 is SVGAGI. CDR3 bases: TGTGCCAGCAGGCTAGACAGGAGTCCCTACAATGAGCAGTTCTTC. Its translation: CASRLDRSPYNEQFF.

The rearrangement joins TRBV5-3 to TRBJ2-7; D is undetermined. TRBV5-3 is placed among ORFs of uncertain function. This CDR3 is built from 14 residues. V lost 3 bases and J lost 4, with 14 bases in between. The DNA of the CDR3 is TGTGCCAGAAGCTCCCCAGTGAGTCTATACGAGCAGTACTTC. Amino acid sequence: CARSSPVSLYEQYF.

The rearrangement uses TRBV6-5 and TRBJ1-2; D is undetermined. Trimming took 6 bases from V and 6 from J, leaving 14 bases between them. There are 13 residues in the CDR3. Germline-derived CDR1 and CDR2 are MNHEY and SVGAGI. The CDR3 coding sequence is TGTGCCAGCAGGACCGATGAGGGTCATGGCTACACCTTC. It encodes CASRTDEGHGYTF.

This clone has a single count. The V call is TRBV3-1 (or the pseudogene TRBV3-2), the J call TRBJ1-2; D is unresolved. The V gene lost 4 bases and the J gene lost 0 bases, with 6 bases spanning the gap. This CDR3 comprises 13 residues. The germline CDR1 and CDR2 sequences are LGHDT and YNNKEL (reference sequence). The CDR3, as DNA: TGTGCCAGCAGCCCCCGAACTAACTATGGCTACACCTTC. Translated: CASSPRTNYGYTF.

V usage is TRBV6-5 and J usage is TRBJ2-7, with TRBD1 as a possible D gene (5 bases). This CDR3 spans 14 amino acids. Trimming took 2 bases from V and 3 from J, leaving 11 bases between them. The germline V gene has CDR1 MNHEY and CDR2 SVGAGI. Written as DNA, the CDR3 is TGTGCCAGCAGTTACCAGGACATTAACTACGAGCAGTACTTC. Translating it yields CASSYQDINYEQYF.